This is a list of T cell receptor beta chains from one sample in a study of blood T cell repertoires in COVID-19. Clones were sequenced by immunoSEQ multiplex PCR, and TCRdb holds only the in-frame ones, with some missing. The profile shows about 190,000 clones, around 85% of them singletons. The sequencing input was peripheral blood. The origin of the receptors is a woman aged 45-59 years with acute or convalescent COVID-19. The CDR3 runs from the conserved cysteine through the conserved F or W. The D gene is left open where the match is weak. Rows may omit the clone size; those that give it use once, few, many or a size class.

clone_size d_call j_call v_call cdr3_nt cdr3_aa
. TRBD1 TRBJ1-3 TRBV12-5 TGTGCTAGTGGGGACGGGACAGGGGCGAACACCATATATTTT CASGDGTGANTIYF
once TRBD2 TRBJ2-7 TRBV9 TGTGCCAGCAGCCTTGAAGCGGGGGGCACCTACGAGCAGTACTTC CASSLEAGGTYEQYF
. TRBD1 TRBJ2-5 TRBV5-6 TGTGCCAGCAGCTTGGCCGGGACAGGGGGCTTGTCGGAGACCCAGTACTTC CASSLAGTGGLSETQYF
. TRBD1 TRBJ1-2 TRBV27 TGTGCCAGCAGTTCGCTCCCCGGGACAGCCTTCGGTGGCTATGGCTACACCTTC CASSSLPGTAFGGYGYTF
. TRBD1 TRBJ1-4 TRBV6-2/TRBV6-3 TGTGCCAGCAGTTACTCCGGCGTGAGACAGGGGGATGAAAAACTGTTTTTT CASSYSGVRQGDEKLFF
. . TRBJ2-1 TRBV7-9 TGTGCCAGCAGCTTAGTGATAGCTAATGAGCAGTTCTTC CASSLVIANEQFF
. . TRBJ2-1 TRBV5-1 TGCGCCAGCAGCTTGACCGTGACTCGCAATGAGCAGTTCTTC CASSLTVTRNEQFF
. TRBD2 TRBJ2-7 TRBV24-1 TGTGCCACCAGTGATACTAGCGGGAATCGCACCTACGAGCAGTACTTC CATSDTSGNRTYEQYF
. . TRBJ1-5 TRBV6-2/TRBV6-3 TGTGCCAGCAGTTACCGGAATCAGCCCCAGCATTTT CASSYRNQPQHF
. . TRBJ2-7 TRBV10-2 TGCGCCAGCAGAAGCACCAGGGTTTCCGAGCAGTACTTC CASRSTRVSEQYF